Below, 7 T cell receptor beta chains from the same sample are listed, as sequenced in a study of a mutant IDH1 vaccine in newly diagnosed glioma. Noted time point: baseline, week 1 (first vaccination visit). Treatment noted: pre-vaccination baseline after standard-of-care therapy. Produced via immunoSEQ multiplex PCR; TCRdb's table is partial and in-frame only. Of about 21,000 clones listed, around 85% are singletons. Sequencing was performed on PBMCs, taken from a glioma patient treated with radiotherapy, temozolomide or both. The receptor set was obtained from a man aged 40-49 years with glioma.

This chain uses TRBV27 with TRBJ1-2; perhaps TRBD1 as D (6 bases). The CDR3 covers 14 residues. Germline values: CDR1 MNHEY, CDR2 SMNVEV (reference sequence). V lost 5 bases, J lost 0 bases, and 10 bases lay in between. CDR3 bases: TGTGCCAGCAGTGCTCAGGGGTCTAACTATGGCTACACCTTC. Its protein is CASSAQGSNYGYTF.

The V call is TRBV2, the J call TRBJ2-1; TRBD1 might be the D (5 bases). CDR1 is SNHLY and CDR2 is FYNNEI in the germline V gene. Trimming took 6 bases from V and 4 from J, leaving 13 bases between them. This CDR3 has 14 amino acids. The CDR3, as DNA: TGTGCCAGCAGCGCGACTCCAGGGTACAATGAGCAGTTCTTC. It translates to CASSATPGYNEQFF.

This chain connects TRBV4-1 to TRBJ1-1, with a possible D match to TRBD1 (5 bases). V gave up 2 bases and J gave up 4 bases, with 8 bases separating them. The CDR3 contains 13 residues. CDR1 is MGHRA, CDR2 YSYEKL, per germline. The CDR3 reads CASSQLQGTEAFF. CDR3 in DNA: TGCGCCAGCAGCCAACTTCAGGGCACTGAAGCTTTCTTT.

In DNA form, the CDR3 reads TGTGCCAGCAGTGATTCCAGGACAGGCTACGAGCAGTACGTC. Amino acids: CASSDSRTGYEQYV. J is TRBJ2-7 and V is TRBV6-1; 7 bases fit TRBD1. This CDR3 contains 14 residues. Trimming took 3 bases from V and 3 from J; bases not matched to a gene: 5. Germline V lookup: CDR1 MNHNS, CDR2 SASEGT.

The CDR3 coding sequence is TGTGCCAGCAGTTACTCCAGGGATGTTTTCGACTATGGCTACACCTTC. It yields the protein CASSYSRDVFDYGYTF. J is TRBJ1-2 and V is TRBV6-5, with D tentatively TRBD1 (5 bases). The germline V and J ends were trimmed by 0 bases and 3 bases, with 14 bases remaining between them. The CDR3 totals 16 residues. CDR1 and CDR2 from the germline V gene are MNHEY and SVGAGI.

The rearrangement uses TRBV5-4 and TRBJ2-5, with D maybe TRBD2 (6 bases). This CDR3 contains 14 residues. Per germline, CDR1 SGHNT and CDR2 YYREEE (reference sequence). V was trimmed by 0 bases and J by 5 bases, leaving 11 bases between them. Here the CDR3 DNA reads TGTGCCAGCAGCTTGGTTAGCGGCTCGGAGACCCAGTACTTC. As protein: CASSLVSGSETQYF. Filled out from reference TRBV5-4 and TRBJ2-5, the complete variable domain reads ETGVTQSPTHLIKTRGQQVTLRCSSQSGHNTVSWYQQALGQGPQFIFQYYREEENGRGNFPPRFSGLQFPNYSSELNVNALELDDSALYLCASSLVSGSETQYFGPGTRLLVL.

In its sample, this clone was seen a few times. This chain connects TRBV27 to TRBJ2-7, with TRBD1 as a possible D gene (5 bases). Germline loops: CDR1 MNHEY, CDR2 SMNVEV (reference sequence). This CDR3 is built from 14 residues. V gave up 5 bases and J gave up 3 bases, with 14 bases separating them. The CDR3 here is CASSRDRLDYEQYF. The CDR3 nucleotides read TGTGCCAGCAGTCGCGACAGATTAGACTACGAGCAGTACTTC.